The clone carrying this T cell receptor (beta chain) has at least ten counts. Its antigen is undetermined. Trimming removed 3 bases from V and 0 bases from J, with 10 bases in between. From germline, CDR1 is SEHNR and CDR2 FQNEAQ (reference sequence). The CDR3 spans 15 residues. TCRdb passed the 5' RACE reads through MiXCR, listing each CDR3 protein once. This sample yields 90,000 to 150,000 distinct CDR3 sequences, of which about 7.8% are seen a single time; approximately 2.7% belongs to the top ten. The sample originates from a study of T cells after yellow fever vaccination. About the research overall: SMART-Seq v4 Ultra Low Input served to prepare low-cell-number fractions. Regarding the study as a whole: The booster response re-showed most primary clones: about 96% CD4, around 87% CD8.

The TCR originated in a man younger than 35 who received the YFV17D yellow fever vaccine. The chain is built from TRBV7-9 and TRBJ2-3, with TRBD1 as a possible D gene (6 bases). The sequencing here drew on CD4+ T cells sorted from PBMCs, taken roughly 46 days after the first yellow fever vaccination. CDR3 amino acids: CASSFGQISTDTQYF. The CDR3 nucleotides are TGTGCCAGCAGCTTCGGACAGATTAGCACAGATACGCAGTATTTT. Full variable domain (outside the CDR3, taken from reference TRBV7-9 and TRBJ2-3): DTGVSQNPRHKITKRGQNVTFRCDPISEHNRLYWYRQTLGQGPEFLTYFQNEAQLEKSRLLSDRFSAERPKGSFSTLEIQRTEQGDSAMYLCASSFGQISTDTQYFGPGTRLTVL.